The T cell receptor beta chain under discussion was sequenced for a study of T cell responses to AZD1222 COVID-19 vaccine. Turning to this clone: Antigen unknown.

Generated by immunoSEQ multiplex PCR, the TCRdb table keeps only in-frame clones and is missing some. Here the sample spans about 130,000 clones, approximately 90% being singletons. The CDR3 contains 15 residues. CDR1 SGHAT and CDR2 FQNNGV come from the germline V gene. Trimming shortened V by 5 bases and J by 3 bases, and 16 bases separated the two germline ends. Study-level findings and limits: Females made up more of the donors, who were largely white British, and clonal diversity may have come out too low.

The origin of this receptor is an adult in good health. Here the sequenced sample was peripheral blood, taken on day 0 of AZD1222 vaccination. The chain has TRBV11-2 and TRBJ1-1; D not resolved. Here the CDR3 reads CASSQSFRGDTEAFF. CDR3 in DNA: TGTGCCAGCAGCCAGTCTTTCCGTGGGGACACTGAAGCTTTCTTT.